These T cell receptor beta chains were read from a single sample in a study of blood T cell repertoires in COVID-19. Profiling relied on immunoSEQ multiplex PCR, and the TCRdb table lists in-frame clones only, not all of them. The sample carries some 200,000 clones, 70% to 90% recorded once. The sequenced sample consisted of peripheral blood. These TCRs come from a man in his fifties or sixties with active or convalescent COVID-19. Each CDR3 is given with its conserved first and last residue. A D gene is named only where the DNA matches it firmly. Not all rows give a size; the values are once, few, many and, for expanded clones, a class.

v_call	j_call	clone_size	d_call	cdr3_aa	cdr3_nt
TRBV5-1	TRBJ1-4	.	.	CASSLGTGSEKLFF	TGCGCCAGCAGCTTGGGTACAGGAAGTGAAAAACTGTTTTTT
TRBV4-2	TRBJ1-2	.	TRBD1	CASSQGTGSTF	TGTGCCAGCAGCCAAGGGACAGGTTCCACCTTC
TRBV29-1	TRBJ1-2	.	.	CSVPLKGGDYGYTF	TGCAGCGTCCCCCTAAAGGGAGGGGACTATGGCTACACCTTC
TRBV7-3	TRBJ2-3	once	TRBD2	CASSLRGSGGAGDTQYF	TGTGCCAGCAGCTTAAGAGGTAGCGGGGGGGCTGGAGATACGCAGTATTTT
TRBV6-5	TRBJ2-7	.	TRBD1	CASSQQGPGEQYF	TGTGCCAGCAGTCAACAGGGGCCCGGCGAGCAGTACTTC
TRBV19	TRBJ2-5	.	TRBD2	CASSLGTRGQETQYF	TGTGCCAGTAGTCTCGGGACTAGGGGGCAAGAGACCCAGTACTTC
TRBV7-6	TRBJ2-5	.	TRBD2	CASRARLAGGPGETQYF	TGTGCCAGCAGGGCCCGACTAGCGGGGGGGCCGGGGGAGACCCAGTACTTC
TRBV6-5	TRBJ2-3	.	TRBD2	CASRLGLATDTQYF	TGTGCCAGCAGACTCGGACTAGCAACAGATACGCAGTATTTT
TRBV4-1	TRBJ2-1	.	TRBD1	CASSQDQGAGEQFF	TGCGCCAGCAGCCAAGATCAGGGGGCGGGTGAGCAGTTCTTC
TRBV5-1	TRBJ2-3	.	.	CASSAGLFYPTDTQYF	TGCGCCAGCAGCGCCGGACTGTTCTACCCCACAGATACGCAGTATTTT
TRBV7-9	TRBJ2-1	.	.	CASSLYGGPYNEQFF	TGTGCCAGCAGCTTATACGGGGGGCCCTACAATGAGCAGTTCTTC
TRBV5-1	TRBJ2-3	.	.	CASSGGGTSTDTQYF	TGCGCCAGCAGCGGGGGTGGGACTAGCACAGATACGCAGTATTTT
TRBV18	TRBJ2-7	.	.	CASSPWLPTQGVEQYF	TGTGCCAGCTCACCTTGGCTGCCCACCCAAGGGGTCGAGCAGTACTTC
TRBV20-1	TRBJ1-1	.	TRBD1	CSASGQGPNTEAFF	TGCAGTGCTAGTGGACAGGGCCCGAACACTGAAGCTTTCTTT
TRBV19	TRBJ1-2	.	.	CASSRLNYGYTF	TGTGCCAGTAGCAGACTTAACTATGGCTACACCTTC
TRBV12-5	TRBJ2-7	once	TRBD1	CASAPGQGRVYEQYF	TGTGCTAGTGCACCGGGACAGGGACGGGTTTACGAGCAGTACTTC
TRBV7-9	TRBJ1-1	.	.	CASSSTGNTEAFF	TGTGCCAGCAGCTCAACAGGGAACACTGAAGCTTTCTTT
TRBV6-2/TRBV6-3	TRBJ1-2	many	.	CASSFGSGDNYGYTF	TGTGCCAGCAGTTTCGGTTCAGGGGATAACTATGGCTACACCTTC
TRBV18	TRBJ2-1	.	TRBD2	CASSSRGGENEQFF	TGTGCCAGCTCATCTCGGGGAGGGGAAAATGAGCAGTTCTTC
TRBV4-1	TRBJ1-6	.	.	CASSQVYFSPLHF	TGCGCCAGCAGCCAAGTTTATTTTTCACCCCTCCACTTT
TRBV19	TRBJ2-1	.	TRBD2	CASSAASGGVYNEQFF	TGTGCCAGTAGTGCGGCTAGCGGGGGGGTCTACAATGAGCAGTTCTTC
TRBV10-3	TRBJ1-1	.	TRBD1	CAISETGDSTEAFF	TGTGCCATCAGTGAGACAGGGGACTCCACTGAAGCTTTCTTT
TRBV19	TRBJ2-2	.	TRBD1	CATRQGATNTGELFF	TGTGCCACTAGACAGGGGGCGACGAACACCGGGGAGCTGTTTTTT
TRBV24-1	TRBJ2-1	.	TRBD2	CATSDSITSGTYNEQFF	TGTGCCACCAGTGATAGTATTACTAGCGGGACCTACAATGAGCAGTTCTTC
TRBV9	TRBJ2-3	.	TRBD2	CASSPTSVNSGGVIGADTQYF	TGTGCCAGCAGCCCGACGAGTGTGAATAGCGGGGGGGTAATTGGGGCAGATACGCAGTATTTT
TRBV20-1	TRBJ2-3	once	TRBD2	CSASRLAGGLNTQYF	TGCAGTGCTAGTAGACTAGCGGGGGGGCTTAATACGCAGTATTTT
TRBV28	TRBJ2-3	.	TRBD2	CAISSGGNTDTQYF	TGTGCCATCTCTAGCGGGGGGAACACAGATACGCAGTATTTT
TRBV2	TRBJ2-1	.	TRBD2	CASHSSGGKNEQFF	TGTGCCAGCCATAGTAGCGGGGGAAAGAATGAGCAGTTCTTC
TRBV19	TRBJ1-5	once	.	CASKYGGFNQPQHF	TGTGCCAGTAAATATGGGGGGTTTAATCAGCCCCAGCATTTT
TRBV19	TRBJ1-6	.	.	CASGTTRTHNSPLHF	TGTGCCAGCGGAACGACACGGACTCATAATTCACCCCTCCACTTT
TRBV25-1	TRBJ1-2	once	TRBD1	CASSGQGDNYGYTF	TGTGCCAGCAGTGGGCAGGGGGATAACTATGGCTACACCTTC
TRBV5-1	TRBJ1-6	.	TRBD1	CASSQGQGDSPLHF	TGCGCCAGCAGCCAGGGACAGGGTGATTCACCCCTCCACTTT
TRBV5-1	TRBJ1-1	.	.	CASSLDNMNTEAFF	TGCGCCAGCAGCTTGGACAACATGAACACTGAAGCTTTCTTT
TRBV7-2	TRBJ1-1	.	.	CASSFFGMNTEAFF	TGTGCCAGCAGCTTTTTCGGTATGAACACTGAAGCTTTCTTT
TRBV14	TRBJ2-2	once	.	CASSQDMWRATGELFF	TGTGCCAGCAGCCAAGATATGTGGAGGGCCACCGGGGAGCTGTTTTTT
TRBV5-4	TRBJ2-1	.	TRBD2	CASSARGAGGWNEQFF	TGTGCCAGCAGCGCCCGGGGAGCGGGGGGCTGGAATGAGCAGTTCTTC
TRBV5-1	TRBJ2-3	few	TRBD2	CASSFGLAGHSTDTQYF	TGCGCCAGCAGCTTTGGGTTAGCGGGCCATAGCACAGATACGCAGTATTTT
TRBV2	TRBJ2-5	.	TRBD2	CASMVTGGRETQYF	TGTGCCAGCATGGTTACGGGGGGGCGAGAGACCCAGTACTTC
TRBV18	TRBJ2-7	.	.	CASSPGGSRYEQYF	TGTGCCAGCTCACCGGGAGGTTCTCGGTACGAGCAGTACTTC
TRBV6-6	TRBJ2-5	.	.	CASGAAPQETQYF	TGTGCCAGCGGGGCGGCCCCACAAGAGACCCAGTACTTC
TRBV5-6	TRBJ1-3	.	.	CASSLGHGNRVGNTIYF	TGTGCCAGCAGCTTGGGTCATGGAAACAGGGTTGGAAACACCATATATTTT
TRBV9	TRBJ2-1	.	TRBD1	CASSVGAGQGYNEQFF	TGTGCCAGCAGCGTAGGCGCGGGACAGGGATACAATGAGCAGTTCTTC
TRBV7-9	TRBJ2-3	.	.	CASSHLDRITDTQYF	TGTGCCAGCAGCCATTTGGACAGAATAACAGATACGCAGTATTTT
TRBV4-1	TRBJ2-7	once	TRBD2	CASSQAAGRGGGEQYF	TGCGCCAGCAGCCAGGCCGCCGGGAGGGGGGGCGGCGAGCAGTACTTC
TRBV11-2	TRBJ2-3	.	TRBD2	CASSLSAGRGSPDTQYF	TGTGCCAGCAGCTTATCGGCGGGGCGGGGGTCCCCAGATACGCAGTATTTT
TRBV7-9	TRBJ1-1	.	.	CASSLDSNTEAFF	TGTGCCAGCAGCTTAGACAGCAACACTGAAGCTTTCTTT
TRBV6-5	TRBJ1-2	few	TRBD1	CASSYQSTGDNYGYTF	TGTGCCAGCAGTTACCAGAGTACAGGGGATAACTATGGCTACACCTTC
TRBV20-1	TRBJ2-1	.	TRBD2	CSASELAGAGDEQFF	TGCAGTGCTAGTGAACTAGCGGGGGCCGGGGATGAGCAGTTCTTC
TRBV9	TRBJ2-3	.	TRBD2	CASSASGSTDTQYF	TGTGCCAGCAGCGCTAGCGGAAGCACAGATACGCAGTATTTT
TRBV21-1	TRBJ1-5	.	.	CASSKATQGAWKPQHF	TGTGCCAGCAGCAAAGCTACACAGGGGGCCTGGAAGCCCCAGCATTTT
TRBV6-1	TRBJ1-5	.	TRBD1	CASSERTGGQPQHF	TGTGCCAGCAGTGAACGGACAGGGGGACAGCCCCAGCATTTT
TRBV3-1/TRBV3-2	TRBJ2-1	.	TRBD2	CASRPGLAGPNEQFF	TGTGCCAGCAGACCCGGACTAGCGGGGCCCAATGAGCAGTTCTTC
TRBV7-9	TRBJ1-1	.	.	CASSLTGTNTEAFF	TGTGCCAGCAGCTTAACAGGTACCAACACTGAAGCTTTCTTT